This TCR beta chain was recorded in a study of CD8+CD57+ T cells in acquired aplastic anemia. Looking at the study overall: CD4+ and CD8+ cells, once sorted, gave DNA averaging roughly 3 ug. Study-level results: Comparison of patients with controls identified approximately 28 shared CD8+ CDR3 sequences. Any difference that existed in CD8+ Simpson's diversity between patients and controls was not significant.

In this sample, this clonotype turned up many times. As yet, its antigen is unknown. Genomic DNA, serving as template, underwent TCR beta VDJ and CDR3 profiling. MiXCR, applied by TCRdb to the reads, yields one record per CDR3 protein. The table lists about 150,000 distinct CDR3 sequences, over 50% of them singletons. Germline-derived CDR1 and CDR2 are MNHNS and SASEGT. V was shortened by 4 bases and J by 5 bases, with 9 bases between the two germline ends. This CDR3 contains 14 residues. An expansion of CD8+CD57+ cells by flow cytometry had been shown in patients chosen for sequencing. Every one of the patients had aplastic anemia (severe, acquired).

The receptor was derived from a human donor with aplastic anemia. This chain uses TRBV6-1 with TRBJ1-6; no definite D call. The sample was sorted CD4+, CD8+, or CD8+CD57+ T cells (not recorded which) from PBMCs. The CDR3 loop reads CASSVDPDNSPLHF. CDR3 nucleotide sequence: TGTGCCAGCAGTGTGGACCCTGATAATTCACCCCTCCACTTT.